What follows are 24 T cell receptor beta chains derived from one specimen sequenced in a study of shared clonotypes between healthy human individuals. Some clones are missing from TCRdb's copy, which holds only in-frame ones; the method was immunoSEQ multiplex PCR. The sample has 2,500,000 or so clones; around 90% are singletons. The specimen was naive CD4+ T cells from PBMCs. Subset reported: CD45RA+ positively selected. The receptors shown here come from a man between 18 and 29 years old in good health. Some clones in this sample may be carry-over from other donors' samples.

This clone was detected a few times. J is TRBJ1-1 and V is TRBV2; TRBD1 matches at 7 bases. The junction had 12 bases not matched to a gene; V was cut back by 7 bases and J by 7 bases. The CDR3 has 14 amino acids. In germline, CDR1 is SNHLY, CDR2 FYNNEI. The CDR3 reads CASNLGRGFSEAFF. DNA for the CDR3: TGTGCCAGCAACCTGGGCAGGGGGTTTAGTGAAGCTTTCTTT.

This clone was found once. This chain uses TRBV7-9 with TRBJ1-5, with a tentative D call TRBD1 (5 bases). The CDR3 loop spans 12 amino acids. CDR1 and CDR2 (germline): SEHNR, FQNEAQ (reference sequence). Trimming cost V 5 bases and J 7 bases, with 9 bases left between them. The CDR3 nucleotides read TGTGCCAGCAGCGAAGGGGCCCAGCCCCAGCATTTT. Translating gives CASSEGAQPQHF.

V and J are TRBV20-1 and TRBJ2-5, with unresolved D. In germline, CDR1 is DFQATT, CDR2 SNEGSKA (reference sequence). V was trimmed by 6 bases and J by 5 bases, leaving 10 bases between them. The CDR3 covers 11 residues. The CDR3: CSAPIRETQYF. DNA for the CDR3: TGCAGTGCCCCGATCCGGGAGACCCAGTACTTC.

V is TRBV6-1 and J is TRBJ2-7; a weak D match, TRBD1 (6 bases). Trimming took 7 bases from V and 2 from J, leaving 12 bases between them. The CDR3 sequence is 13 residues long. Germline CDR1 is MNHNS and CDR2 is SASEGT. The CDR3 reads CASMQGSPYEQYF. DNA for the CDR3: TGTGCCAGCATGCAGGGGAGCCCCTACGAGCAGTACTTC.

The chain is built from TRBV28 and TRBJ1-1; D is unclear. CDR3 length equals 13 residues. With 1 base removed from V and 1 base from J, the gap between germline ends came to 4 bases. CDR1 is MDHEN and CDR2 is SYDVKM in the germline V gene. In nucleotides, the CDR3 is TGTGCCAGCAGTTTATATCAGAACACTGAAGCTTTCTTT. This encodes CASSLYQNTEAFF. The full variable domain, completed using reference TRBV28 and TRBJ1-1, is DVKVTQSSRYLVKRTGEKVFLECVQDMDHENMFWYRQDPGLGLRLIYFSYDVKMKEKGDIPEGYSVSREKKERFSLILESASTNQTSMYLCASSLYQNTEAFFGQGTRLTVV.

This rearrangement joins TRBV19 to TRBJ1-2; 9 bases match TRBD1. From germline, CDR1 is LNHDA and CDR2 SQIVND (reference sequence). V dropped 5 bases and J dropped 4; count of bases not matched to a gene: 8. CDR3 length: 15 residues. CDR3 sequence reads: CASSPGTGHIYGYTF. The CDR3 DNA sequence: TGTGCCAGTAGTCCCGGGACAGGGCATATCTATGGCTACACCTTC.

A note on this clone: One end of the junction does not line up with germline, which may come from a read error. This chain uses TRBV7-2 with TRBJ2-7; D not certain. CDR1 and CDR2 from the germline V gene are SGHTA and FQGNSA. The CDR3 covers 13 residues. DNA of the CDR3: TGTGCCAGCAGCTTAGGTCCTACCTACGATCAGTACTTC. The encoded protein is CASSLGPTYDQYF.

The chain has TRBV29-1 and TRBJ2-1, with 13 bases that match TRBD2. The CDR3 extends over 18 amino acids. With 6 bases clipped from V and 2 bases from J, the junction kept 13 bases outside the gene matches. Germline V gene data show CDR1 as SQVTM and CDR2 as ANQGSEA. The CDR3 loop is CSVPGTSGNPFTYNEQFF. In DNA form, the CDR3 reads TGCAGCGTCCCTGGGACTAGCGGGAACCCCTTTACCTACAATGAGCAGTTCTTC.

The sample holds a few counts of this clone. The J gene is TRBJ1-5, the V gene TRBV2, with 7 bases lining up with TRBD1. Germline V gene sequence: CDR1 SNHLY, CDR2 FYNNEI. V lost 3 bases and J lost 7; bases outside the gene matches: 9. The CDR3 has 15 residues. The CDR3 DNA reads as TGTGCCAGCAGTGACCGGGGACAGTCCGGGCAGCCCCAGCATTTT. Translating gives CASSDRGQSGQPQHF. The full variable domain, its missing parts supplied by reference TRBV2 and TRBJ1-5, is EPEVTQTPSHQVTQMGQEVILRCVPISNHLYFYWYRQILGQKVEFLVSFYNNEISEKSEIFDDQFSVERPDGSNFTLKIRSTKLEDSAMYFCASSDRGQSGQPQHFGDGTRLSIL.

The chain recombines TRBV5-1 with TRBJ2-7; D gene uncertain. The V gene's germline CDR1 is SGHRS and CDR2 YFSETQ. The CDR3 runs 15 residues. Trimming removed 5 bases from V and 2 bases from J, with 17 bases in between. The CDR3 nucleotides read TGCGCCAGCAGATTAGAACCGGGTATCGCCTACGAGCAGTACTTC. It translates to CASRLEPGIAYEQYF.

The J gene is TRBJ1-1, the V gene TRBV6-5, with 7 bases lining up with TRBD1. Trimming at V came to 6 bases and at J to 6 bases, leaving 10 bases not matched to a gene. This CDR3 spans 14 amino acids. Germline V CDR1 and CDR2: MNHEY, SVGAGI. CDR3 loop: CASRTGKVGAEAFF. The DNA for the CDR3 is TGTGCCAGCAGGACAGGGAAGGTTGGCGCTGAAGCTTTCTTT.

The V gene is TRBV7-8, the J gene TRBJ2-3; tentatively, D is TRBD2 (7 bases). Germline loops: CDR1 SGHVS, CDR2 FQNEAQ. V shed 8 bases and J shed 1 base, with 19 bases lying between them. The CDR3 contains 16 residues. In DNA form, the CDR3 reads TGTGCCAGCGACCCGAGGCGGGGGCTGGGCACAGATACGCAGTATTTT. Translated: CASDPRRGLGTDTQYF.

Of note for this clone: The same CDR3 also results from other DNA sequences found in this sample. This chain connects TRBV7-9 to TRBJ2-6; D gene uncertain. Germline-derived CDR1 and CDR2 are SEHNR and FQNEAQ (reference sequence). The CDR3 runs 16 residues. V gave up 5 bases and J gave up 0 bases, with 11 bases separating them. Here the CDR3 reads CASSLGQTSGANVLTF. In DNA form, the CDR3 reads TGTGCCAGCAGCCTGGGCCAGACCTCTGGGGCCAACGTCCTGACTTTC. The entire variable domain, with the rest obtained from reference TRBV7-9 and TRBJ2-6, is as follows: DTGVSQNPRHKITKRGQNVTFRCDPISEHNRLYWYRQTLGQGPEFLTYFQNEAQLEKSRLLSDRFSAERPKGSFSTLEIQRTEQGDSAMYLCASSLGQTSGANVLTFGAGSRLTVL.

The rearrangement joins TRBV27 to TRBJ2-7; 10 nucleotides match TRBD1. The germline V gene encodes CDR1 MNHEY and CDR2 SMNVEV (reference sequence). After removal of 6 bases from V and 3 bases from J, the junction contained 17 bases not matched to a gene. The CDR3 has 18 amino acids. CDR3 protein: CASRRQGAQGLGLYEQYF. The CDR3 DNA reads TGTGCCAGCAGGAGACAGGGGGCGCAAGGTTTGGGGCTCTACGAGCAGTACTTC.

The CDR3 here is CASSPVGDRTSSGANVLTF. In DNA, the CDR3 is TGTGCCAGCAGCCCAGTGGGGGACAGGACTTCCTCTGGGGCCAACGTCCTGACTTTC. The genes are TRBV7-9 and TRBJ2-6, with 8 bases identical to TRBD1. There are 19 residues in the CDR3. CDR1 SEHNR and CDR2 FQNEAQ come from the germline V gene (reference sequence). With 5 bases clipped from V and 0 bases from J, the junction kept 12 bases outside the gene matches.

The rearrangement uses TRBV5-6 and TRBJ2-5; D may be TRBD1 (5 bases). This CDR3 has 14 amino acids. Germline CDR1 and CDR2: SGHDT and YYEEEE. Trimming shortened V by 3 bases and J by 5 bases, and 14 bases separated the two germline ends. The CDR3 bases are TGTGCCAGCAGCTCGGCATCAGGGCGGGAGACCCAGTACTTC. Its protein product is CASSSASGRETQYF. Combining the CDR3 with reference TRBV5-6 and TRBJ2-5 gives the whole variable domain DAGVTQSPTHLIKTRGQQVTLRCSPKSGHDTVSWYQQALGQGPQFIFQYYEEEERQRGNFPDRFSGHQFPNYSSELNVNALLLGDSALYLCASSSASGRETQYFGPGTRLLVL.

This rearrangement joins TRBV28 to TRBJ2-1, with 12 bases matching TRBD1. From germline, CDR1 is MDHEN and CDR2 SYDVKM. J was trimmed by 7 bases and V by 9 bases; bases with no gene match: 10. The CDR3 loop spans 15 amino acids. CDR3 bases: TGTGCCAGTACCGGGACAGGGGGCCAGGTGAATGAGCAGTTCTTC. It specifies CASTGTGGQVNEQFF.

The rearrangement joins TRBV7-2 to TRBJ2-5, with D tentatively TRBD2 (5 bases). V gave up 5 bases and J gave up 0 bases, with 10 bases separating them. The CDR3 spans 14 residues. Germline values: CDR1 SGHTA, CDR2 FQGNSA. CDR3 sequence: CASSLGVHQETQYF. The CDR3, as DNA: TGTGCCAGCAGCCTGGGAGTTCACCAAGAGACCCAGTACTTC.

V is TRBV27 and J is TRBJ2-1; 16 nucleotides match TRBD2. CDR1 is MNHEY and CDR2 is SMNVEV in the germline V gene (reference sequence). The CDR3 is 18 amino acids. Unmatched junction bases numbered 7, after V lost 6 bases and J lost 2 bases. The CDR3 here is CASSQGLAGGPTYNEQFF. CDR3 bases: TGTGCCAGCAGCCAGGGACTAGCGGGAGGGCCGACCTACAATGAGCAGTTCTTC.

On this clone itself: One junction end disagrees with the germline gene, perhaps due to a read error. The CDR3 coding sequence is TGTGCCAGCAGCTTAGTTGCCCCAATGGGGGGATTT. Its protein is CASSLVAPMGGF. J is TRBJ1-1 and V is TRBV7-9; weak D call: TRBD1 (5 bases). The CDR3 runs 12 residues. CDR1 is SEHNR, CDR2 FQNEAQ, per germline (reference sequence).

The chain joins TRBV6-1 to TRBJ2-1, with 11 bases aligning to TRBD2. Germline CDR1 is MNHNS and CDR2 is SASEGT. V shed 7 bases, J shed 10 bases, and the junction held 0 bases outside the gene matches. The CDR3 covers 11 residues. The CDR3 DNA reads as TGTGCCAGCATAGCGGGGGGGGAGCAGTTCTTC. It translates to CASIAGGEQFF.

The CDR3 is CASSPDRVVHEQYF. CDR3 bases: TGTGCCAGCTCACCAGACAGGGTAGTCCACGAGCAGTACTTC. The rearrangement joins TRBV18 to TRBJ2-7; 7 bases are shared with TRBD1. Germline trimming cut 2 bases from V and 5 bases from J; bases unmatched to any gene: 6. The CDR3 consists of 14 residues. Per the germline V gene, CDR1 is KGHSH and CDR2 is LQKENI.

The CDR3 DNA is TGCAGCGTTGAAGAGCAGGCTAGCGGGAGCCGCGCCTACAATGAGCAGTTCTTC. It is translated as CSVEEQASGSRAYNEQFF. The J gene is TRBJ2-1, the V gene TRBV29-1; 10 bases fit TRBD2. Trimming at V came to 0 bases and at J to 2 bases, leaving 10 bases not matched to a gene. The germline V gene has CDR1 SQVTM and CDR2 ANQGSEA. The CDR3 is made up of 18 amino acids.

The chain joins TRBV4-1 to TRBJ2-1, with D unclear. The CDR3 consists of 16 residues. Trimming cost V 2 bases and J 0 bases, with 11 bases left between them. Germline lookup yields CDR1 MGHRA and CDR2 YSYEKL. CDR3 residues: CASSQRQTSSYNEQFF. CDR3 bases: TGCGCCAGCAGCCAAAGGCAGACGAGCTCCTACAATGAGCAGTTCTTC.